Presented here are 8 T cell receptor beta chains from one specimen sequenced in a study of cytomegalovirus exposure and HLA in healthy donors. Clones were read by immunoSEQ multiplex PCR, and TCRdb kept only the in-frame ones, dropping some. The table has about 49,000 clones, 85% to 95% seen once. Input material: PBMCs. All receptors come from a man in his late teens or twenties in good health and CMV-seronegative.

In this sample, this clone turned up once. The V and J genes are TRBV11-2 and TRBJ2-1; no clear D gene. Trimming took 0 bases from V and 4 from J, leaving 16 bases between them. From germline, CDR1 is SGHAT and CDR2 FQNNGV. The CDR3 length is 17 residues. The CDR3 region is CASSLDFAASRYNEQFF. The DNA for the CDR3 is TGTGCCAGCAGCTTAGATTTTGCGGCGTCGAGGTACAATGAGCAGTTCTTC.

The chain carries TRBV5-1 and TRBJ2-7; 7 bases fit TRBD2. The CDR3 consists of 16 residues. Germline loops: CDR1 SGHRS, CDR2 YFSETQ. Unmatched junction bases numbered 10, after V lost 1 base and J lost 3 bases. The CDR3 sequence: CASSLYADGRSYEQYF. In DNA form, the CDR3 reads TGCGCCAGCAGCTTGTACGCCGACGGGAGGAGCTACGAGCAGTACTTC.

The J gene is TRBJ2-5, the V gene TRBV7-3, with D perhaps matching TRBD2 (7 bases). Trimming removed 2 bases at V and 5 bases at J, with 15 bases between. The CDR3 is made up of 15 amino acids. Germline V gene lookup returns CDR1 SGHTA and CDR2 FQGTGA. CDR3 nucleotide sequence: TGTGCCAGCAGCTTACGACCGGGGGGCTTGGAGACCCAGTACTTC. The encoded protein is CASSLRPGGLETQYF.

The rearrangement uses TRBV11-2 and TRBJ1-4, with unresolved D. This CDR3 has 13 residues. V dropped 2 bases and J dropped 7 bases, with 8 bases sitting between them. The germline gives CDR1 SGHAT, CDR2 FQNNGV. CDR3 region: CASSLNLREKLFF. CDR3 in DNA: TGTGCCAGCAGCTTAAATTTGCGTGAAAAACTGTTTTTT.

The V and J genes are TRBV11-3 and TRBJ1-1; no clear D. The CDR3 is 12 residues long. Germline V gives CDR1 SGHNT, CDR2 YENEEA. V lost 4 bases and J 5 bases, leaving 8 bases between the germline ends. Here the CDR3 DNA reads TGTGCCAGCAGCTCCTTTTTGACTGAAGCTTTCTTT. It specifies CASSSFLTEAFF.

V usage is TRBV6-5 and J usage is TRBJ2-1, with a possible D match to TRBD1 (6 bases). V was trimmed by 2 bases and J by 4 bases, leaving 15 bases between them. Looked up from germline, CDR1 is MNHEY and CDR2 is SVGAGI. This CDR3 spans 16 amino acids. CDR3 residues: CASSYVGAYGYNEQFF. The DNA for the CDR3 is TGTGCCAGCAGTTACGTGGGGGCATACGGATACAATGAGCAGTTCTTC.

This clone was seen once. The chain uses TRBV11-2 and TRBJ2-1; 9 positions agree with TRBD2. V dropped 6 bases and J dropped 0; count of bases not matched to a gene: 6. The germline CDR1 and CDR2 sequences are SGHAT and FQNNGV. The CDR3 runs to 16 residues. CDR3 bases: TGTGCCAGCAGGAAACTAGCGGGCAACTCCTACAATGAGCAGTTCTTC. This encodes CASRKLAGNSYNEQFF. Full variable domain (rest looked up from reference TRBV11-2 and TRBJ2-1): EAGVAQSPRYKIIEKRQSVAFWCNPISGHATLYWYQQILGQGPKLLIQFQNNGVVDDSQLPKDRFSAERLKGVDSTLKIQPAKLEDSAVYLCASRKLAGNSYNEQFFGPGTRLTVL.

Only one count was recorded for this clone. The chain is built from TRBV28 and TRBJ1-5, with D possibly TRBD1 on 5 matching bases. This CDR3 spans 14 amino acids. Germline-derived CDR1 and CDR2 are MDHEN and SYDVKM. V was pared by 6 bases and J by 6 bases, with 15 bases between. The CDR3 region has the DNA TGTGCCAGCAGGGGGGGGGAGGTGGGTCAGCCCCAGCATTTT. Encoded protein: CASRGGEVGQPQHF.